This TCR beta chain stems from a study of regulatory T cells in long-lasting Graves disease. This clonotype was counted many times. Its antigen remains unknown. Time point defined: newly diagnosed GD, antithyroid drugs for less than 3 months. PBMCs provided the RNA from which the TCR library was made. Germline V gives CDR1 MNHNS, CDR2 SASEGT. This CDR3 is 13 amino acids long. Trimming cost V 6 bases and J 5 bases, with 11 bases left between them. General observations from the study: Among samples with persistent disease, TRBV28, TRBJ1-2 and TRBJ2-5 were favored. Less diverse TCR repertoires were seen in persistent Graves' patients than in newly diagnosed ones.

Arm-PCR with iRepertoire HTBI primers amplified the CDR3 regions for these TCR beta libraries. TCRdb re-analysed the multiplex PCR reads in MiXCR, keeping a single row per CDR3 protein. Seen here are about 620,000 distinct CDR3 sequences, about 16% observed once, and the top ten hold 15% to 20%. These data also featured in a second study, about T cells in Graves' hyperthyroidism and ophthalmopathy. This second study says: First-round RT-PCR targeting the TCR CDR3 was performed with the HTBI primer set. In simple terms, a model built on 13 V-J features told ophthalmopathy apart from stable hyperthyroidism.

Sequencing was performed on peripheral blood mononuclear cells (PBMCs), taken at new diagnosis, from a patient treated with antithyroid drugs. This TCR came from a woman aged 30 to 39 with Graves disease. V and J are TRBV6-1 and TRBJ1-5, with D possibly being TRBD1 (6 bases). CDR3 bases: TGTGCCAGCAGCAACAGGGTCCATCAGCCCCAGCATTTT. It codes for CASSNRVHQPQHF.